This entry features one T cell receptor beta chain sequence. This sample was included in a study of T cells after somatic rescue of genetic block. Clones were read by immunoSEQ multiplex PCR, and TCRdb kept only the in-frame ones, dropping some. The profile shows about 110,000 clones, about 90% of them singletons. Sequencing input: peripheral blood mononuclear cells (PBMCs). This receptor was identified in a woman aged 18-29 years.

CDR3 residues: CASSADSNQPQHF. The CDR3 region has the DNA TGTGCCAGCAGCGCGGATAGCAATCAGCCCCAGCATTTT. This chain joins TRBV9 and TRBJ1-5; D gene uncertain. Germline CDR1 and CDR2: SGDLS and YYNGEE. The CDR3 contains 13 residues. V was cut by 3 bases and J by 0 bases, with 4 bases left in between. The variable domain in full, completed from reference TRBV9 and TRBJ1-5, reads DSGVTQTPKHLITATGQRVTLRCSPRSGDLSVYWYQQSLDQGLQFLIQYYNGEERAKGNILERFSAQQFPDLHSELNLSSLELGDSALYFCASSADSNQPQHFGDGTRLSIL.